This T cell receptor (beta chain) appears in the sequencing data of a study of tumor-infiltrating lymphocytes in primary liver carcinoma. Across the whole study: In every tissue type, samples returned a similar yield of roughly 3.5 to 8 million productive TCRbeta reads. Overall study results and limits: Tumor top-250-clone fractions significantly exceeded those of blood (p = 0.039).

This CDR3 is 14 amino acids long. Germline V lookup: CDR1 WSHSY, CDR2 SAAADI. Trimming removed 8 bases at V and 4 bases at J, with 12 bases between. The source of the blood RNA was unsorted whole blood, and germline DNA was extracted as well. A note on this clonotype: Its cognate antigen is unknown.

Using a constant-region primer together with ProtoScript II reverse transcriptase, TCR beta cDNA was made from about 500 ng of total RNA. Modified slightly, ARM-PCR produced TCR beta libraries over three nested multiplex PCR rounds. Two initial PCR rounds of around 10 cycles each paired TRBV1-TRBV30 forward primers with a C-beta reverse primer. TCRdb analysed the multiplex PCR reads with MiXCR anew, one entry per CDR3 protein. Found here are more than 150,000 distinct CDR3 sequences, 50% to 75% of them singletons; the top ten hold around 68%. Sequencing was performed on peripheral blood. This sequence joins TRBV10-2 and TRBJ2-6, with D hard to call. This receptor was obtained from a man in his forties or fifties with primary liver carcinoma and hepatitis B virus infection. CDR3 protein: CASRTQAGANVLTF. CDR3 in DNA: TGCGCCAGCCGGACGCAGGCGGGGGCCAACGTCCTGACTTTC.